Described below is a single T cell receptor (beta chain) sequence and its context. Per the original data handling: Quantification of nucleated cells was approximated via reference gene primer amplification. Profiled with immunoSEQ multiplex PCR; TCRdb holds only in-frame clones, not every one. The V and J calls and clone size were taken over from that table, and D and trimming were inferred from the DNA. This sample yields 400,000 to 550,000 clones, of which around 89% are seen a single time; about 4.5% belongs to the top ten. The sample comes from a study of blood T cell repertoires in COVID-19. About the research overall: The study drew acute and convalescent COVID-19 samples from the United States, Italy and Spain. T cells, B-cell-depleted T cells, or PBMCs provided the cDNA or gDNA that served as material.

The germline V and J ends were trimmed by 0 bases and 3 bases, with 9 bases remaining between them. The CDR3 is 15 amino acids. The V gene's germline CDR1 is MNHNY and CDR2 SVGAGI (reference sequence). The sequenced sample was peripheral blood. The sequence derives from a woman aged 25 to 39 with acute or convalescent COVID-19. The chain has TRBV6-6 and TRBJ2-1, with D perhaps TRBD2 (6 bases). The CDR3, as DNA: TGTGCCAGCAGTTACTCCCCGGGACTCTACAATGAGCAGTTCTTC. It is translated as CASSYSPGLYNEQFF.